The source of this T cell receptor beta chain is a study of shared clonotypes between healthy human individuals. Naive CD8 cells lacked CD45RO and underwent positive selection for CCR7, leaving out terminally differentiated effector memory CD45RA+ cells. Points from the study as a whole: The sole specimen, blood, was sampled, and tissue repertoires likely differ.

This CDR3 is built from 15 residues. The germline V gene encodes CDR1 MNHNS and CDR2 SASEGT. V was pared by 1 base and J by 0 bases, with 3 bases of the junction left unmatched. Worth noting for this clone: Its antigen is not identified.

TCRdb's table, derived via immunoSEQ multiplex PCR, lists solely in-frame clones and lacks some. The sample consists of roughly 2 million clones, about 95% of them appearing once. Input material: naive CD8+ T cells sorted from blood. The source is a man aged 18 to 30 in good health. The V call is TRBV6-1, the J call TRBJ2-7, with 7 nucleotides matching TRBD2. CDR3 bases: TGTGCCAGCAGTGAAGTCTCTAGCGGCTCCTACGAGCAGTACTTC. Its translation is CASSEVSSGSYEQYF.